In this sample, the clone carrying this TCR beta chain turned up once. Its matching antigen is unknown. The data originate from a study of pediatric ulcerative colitis. Notes on the study in general: Blood samples from a couple of patients yielded substantially fewer templates and were excluded from blood-rectal overlap analysis. No controls had the two rectal clonotypes shared by ulcerative colitis patients. Total lymphocyte DNA, not sorted subsets, was the template.

Unmatched junction bases numbered 9, after V lost 4 bases and J lost 7 bases. The CDR3 runs 15 residues. CDR1 and CDR2 from the germline V gene are SGHTA and FQGTGA. Blood was drawn at the time of colonoscopy. Generated by immunoSEQ multiplex PCR, the TCRdb table keeps only in-frame clones and is missing some. The data show 45,000 to 75,000 clones, approximately 87% seen once. The rearrangement links TRBV7-3 to TRBJ1-1; 10 nucleotides match TRBD1. The source is a boy aged 5-17 years who was a control in a study of pediatric ulcerative colitis. The sequenced sample consisted of blood. In nucleotides, the CDR3 is TGTGCCAGCAGCTCGCGACAGGGGGCTGTTGGTGAAGCTTTCTTT. Its translation: CASSSRQGAVGEAFF.